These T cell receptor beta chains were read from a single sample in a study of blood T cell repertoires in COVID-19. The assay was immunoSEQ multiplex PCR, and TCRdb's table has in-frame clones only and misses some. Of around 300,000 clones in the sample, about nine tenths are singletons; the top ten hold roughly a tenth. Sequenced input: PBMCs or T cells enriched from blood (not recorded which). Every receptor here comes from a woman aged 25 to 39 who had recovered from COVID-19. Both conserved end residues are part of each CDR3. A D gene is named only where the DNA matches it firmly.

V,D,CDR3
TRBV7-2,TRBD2,CASSSTGLALMEQYF
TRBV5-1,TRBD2,CASSLTSGRNRDTQYF
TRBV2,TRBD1,CASRGLTGGASNEKLFF
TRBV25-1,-,CASSVGRGSGWGGAFF
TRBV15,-,CATSRGASNEKLFF
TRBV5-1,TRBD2,CAGSLVVGLAKAGELFF
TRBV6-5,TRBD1,CASSSGGTGATYEQYF
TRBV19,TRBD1,CASSPLQGKVGYTF
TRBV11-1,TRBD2,CASSLRTSVNEQFF
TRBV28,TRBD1,CASTTLDRAGETQYF
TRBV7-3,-,CASSPGGATNEKLFF
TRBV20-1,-,CSASSRGGRAKNIQYF
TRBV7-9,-,CASSLDEDFSNSYEQYF
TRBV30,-,CAWSVGDEKLFF
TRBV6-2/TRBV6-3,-,CASSYSQGPKGIQYF
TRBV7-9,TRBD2,CASSLGEGSRYEQYF
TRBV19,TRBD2,CATSQLATNTDTQYF
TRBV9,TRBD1,CASSSTGQGNSPLHF
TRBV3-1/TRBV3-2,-,CASSRQGNAEAFF
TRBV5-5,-,CASSLATGTSWGYTF
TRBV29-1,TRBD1,CSVRTGGPEAFF
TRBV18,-,CASSRTTTPSADTQYF
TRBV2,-,CASISEGRWTEAFF
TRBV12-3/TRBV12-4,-,CASSPREETQYF
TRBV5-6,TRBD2,CASSWGLAGGPQNIQYF
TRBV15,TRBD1,CATSRVRLGTGDYEQYF
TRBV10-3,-,CATLGVGEDGYTF
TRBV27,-,CASSSLLDSSYNSPLHF
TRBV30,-,CAWSAGYGYTF
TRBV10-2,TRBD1,CASSESKIGTGGRDEQFF
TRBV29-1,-,CSVVYGLLGTDTQYF
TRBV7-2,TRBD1,CASSRDRGGTGELFF
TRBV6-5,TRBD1,CASRSNLQGAREAFF
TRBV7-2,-,CASSPASVGGTDTQYF
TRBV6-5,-,CASSYSGLLGNTIYF
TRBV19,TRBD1,CASRRPGDSWGYTF
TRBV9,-,CASSGWGGKDEQFF
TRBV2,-,CASSDRGNYGYTF
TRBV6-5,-,CASVGYRTANTEAFF
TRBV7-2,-,CASSLAGGNTGELFF
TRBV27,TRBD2,CASSLYALPSGSKHEQFF
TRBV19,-,CASSIGGAEAFF
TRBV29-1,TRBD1,CSVETLTGGNEKLFF
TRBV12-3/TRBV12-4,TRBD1,CASSDRDRETQYF
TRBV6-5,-,CASSYSRGGQPQHF
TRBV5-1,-,CASSALHREETQYF
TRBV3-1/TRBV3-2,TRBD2,CASSQEGLAGALSTLNTDTQYF
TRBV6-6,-,CASRHRKTGLAEKLFF
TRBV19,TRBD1,CASSRDRENTEAFF
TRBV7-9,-,CASSLADSYLSNQPQHF